This TCR beta chain was documented in a study of blood T cell repertoires in COVID-19. Study-level information: Some COVID-19 samples were acute and others convalescent; all came from the United States, Italy and Spain. Sources were T cells, B-cell-depleted T cells, or PBMCs; the material itself was cDNA or gDNA.

Authors' data handling: Reference gene primer amplification in the assay estimated nucleated cell counts. Repertoires were generated with immunoSEQ multiplex PCR, while TCRdb's copy carries only in-frame clones and drops some. The V and J calls and clone size are taken from that table; D and trimming were inferred from the DNA. The sample shows some 240,000 clones, 82% of them seen only once. This CDR3 region has 15 residues. CDR1 and CDR2 (germline): MNHEY, SVGAGI. V was clipped by 2 bases and J by 5 bases; unmatched bases: 7. The Seattle patients, enrolled during active infection, were followed longitudinally.

Specimen: peripheral blood. The clonotype was recovered from a woman between 70 and 85 years old with COVID-19, enrolled during active disease. This sequence joins TRBV6-5 and TRBJ1-1; TRBD1 aligns across 8 bases. This chain's CDR3 is CASSYPGQGGTEAFF. As DNA, the CDR3 is TGTGCCAGCAGTTACCCTGGACAGGGTGGGACTGAAGCTTTCTTT.